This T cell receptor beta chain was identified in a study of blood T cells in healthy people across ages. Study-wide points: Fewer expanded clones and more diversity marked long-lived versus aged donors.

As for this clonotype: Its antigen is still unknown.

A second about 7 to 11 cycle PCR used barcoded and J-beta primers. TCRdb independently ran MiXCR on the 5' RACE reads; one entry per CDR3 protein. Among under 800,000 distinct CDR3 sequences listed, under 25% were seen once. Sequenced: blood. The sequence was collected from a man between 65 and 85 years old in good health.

CDR3 in DNA: TGTGCCAGCACCCGGACTAGCGGGGTAGACAATGAGCAGTTCTTC. It encodes CASTRTSGVDNEQFF. The chain joins TRBV12-3 or TRBV12-4 to TRBJ2-1; 12 bases match TRBD2. The CDR3 contains 15 residues. The junction had 6 bases not matched to a gene; V was cut back by 7 bases and J by 5 bases.